This note documents a single TCR beta chain sequence. CDR3 size: 13 residues. The germline gives CDR1 MNHEY, CDR2 SMNVEV (reference sequence). V lost 3 bases to trimming and J lost 1 base, with 6 bases between them. This entry comes from a study of OX40 agonist ivuxolimab in advanced cancers. Assay used: immunoSEQ multiplex PCR; TCRdb lists only in-frame clones, some missing. The sample lists about 80,000 clones; 90% to 95% were seen once. This receptor was taken from an adult with an advanced solid tumor such as melanoma, head and neck, liver or kidney cancer. The chain couples TRBV27 to TRBJ1-1; D gene uncertain. Sample: CD4+ or CD8+ T cells sorted from blood, taken in a trial of the OX40 agonist ivuxolimab. The CDR3: CASSLSANTEAFF. DNA of the CDR3: TGTGCCAGCAGTTTGTCAGCGAACACTGAAGCTTTCTTT.